This T cell receptor (beta chain) was observed in a study of blood T cells in healthy people across ages. Sample-barcoded 5' priming and a J-beta primer mix drove a second PCR of roughly 6 to 12 cycles. All cDNA molecules were each tagged by a template-switch adaptor with 12 random nucleotides. TCRdb used MiXCR to reprocess the 5' RACE reads, holding one entry per CDR3 protein. Of more than 800,000 distinct CDR3 sequences listed, less than 50% are singletons. Trimming removed 5 bases from V and 6 bases from J; junction bases left unmatched: 15. Germline-derived CDR1 and CDR2 are MNHEY and SMNVEV (reference sequence). The CDR3 is made up of 17 amino acids. Each donor gave around 9.6 milliliters of peripheral blood. Per sample, no less than 5 micrograms of total RNA were extracted.

This chain links TRBV27 with TRBJ2-3, with 9 positions matching TRBD2. The TCR sequence derives from a woman in her sixties in good health. The sample was blood. The CDR3 loop is CASSPPGDLAGSDTQYF. As DNA, the CDR3 is TGTGCCAGCAGTCCACCCGGAGATCTAGCGGGGTCCGATACGCAGTATTTT.